The 9 T cell receptor beta chains below come from one sample, sequenced in a study of a mutant IDH1 vaccine in newly diagnosed glioma. As to time point: week 47, end of study. Vaccinated patients received 300 ug of mutant IDH1 20-mer peptide per dose, with topical imiquimod. The assay was immunoSEQ multiplex PCR, and TCRdb's table has in-frame clones only and misses some. The sample has about 83,000 clones; roughly 77% are singletons. No antigen is known for these receptors. The sequenced sample was PBMCs, obtained from a glioma patient whose treatment included an IDH1 peptide vaccine. These receptors all stem from a man aged 35 to 55 with glioma.

This chain joins TRBV27 and TRBJ2-1; 7 nucleotides agree with TRBD2. The CDR3 extends over 15 amino acids. Germline loops: CDR1 MNHEY, CDR2 SMNVEV (reference sequence). J gave up 4 bases and V 9 bases, and 12 bases lay outside the gene matches. CDR3 sequence reads: CASNNGGRTYNEQFF. The CDR3 DNA sequence: TGTGCCAGTAATAACGGCGGGAGAACGTACAATGAGCAGTTCTTC.

V and J are TRBV7-2 and TRBJ2-7; unclear D gene. Germline V gene sequence: CDR1 SGHTA, CDR2 FQGNSA. The CDR3 extends over 11 amino acids. Deletions cut 3 bases from V and 0 bases from J, with 0 bases between. CDR3 residues: CASSFSYEQYF. Written as DNA, the CDR3 is TGTGCCAGCAGCTTCTCCTACGAGCAGTACTTC.

The CDR3 DNA reads TGTGCCAGCAGCTCAGGACTAGGATGGGCCTACGAGCAGTACTTC. Its translation: CASSSGLGWAYEQYF. V and J are TRBV7-2 and TRBJ2-7; 7 bases are shared with TRBD2. The CDR3 contains 15 residues. Germline CDR1 is SGHTA and CDR2 is FQGNSA. V was clipped by 4 bases and J by 2 bases; unmatched bases: 8.

The rearrangement links TRBV14 to TRBJ2-1; 7 positions agree with TRBD2. Germline V gene sequence: CDR1 SGHDN, CDR2 FVKESK. J was trimmed by 1 base and V by 4 bases; bases with no gene match: 1. This CDR3 has 14 residues. As DNA, the CDR3 is TGTGCCAGCAGCCGGGGGGGTTCCTACAATGAGCAGTTCTTC. It is translated as CASSRGGSYNEQFF.

The chain links TRBV19 to TRBJ2-2; D uncertain. This CDR3 region has 13 residues. The germline V gene has CDR1 LNHDA and CDR2 SQIVND (reference sequence). V gave up 5 bases and J gave up 3 bases, with 7 bases separating them. The CDR3 protein is CASSSRDTGELFF. The CDR3 coding sequence is TGTGCCAGTAGTTCACGGGACACCGGGGAGCTGTTTTTT.

This rearrangement joins TRBV28 to TRBJ1-5; D is perhaps TRBD1 (5 bases). V gave up 5 bases and J gave up 1 base, with 15 bases separating them. The CDR3 sequence is 16 residues long. Germline-derived CDR1 and CDR2 are MDHEN and SYDVKM. In DNA form, the CDR3 reads TGTGCCAGCAGTCCAGGGCCACACCGCAGCAATCAGCCCCAGCATTTT. This translates into CASSPGPHRSNQPQHF.

The genes are TRBV11-2 and TRBJ1-6; 8 bases are shared with TRBD1. Unmatched junction bases numbered 19, after V lost 4 bases and J lost 14 bases. The CDR3 loop spans 17 amino acids. The germline V gene encodes CDR1 SGHAT and CDR2 FQNNGV. In DNA, the CDR3 is TGTGCCAGCAGCTCCTTAGGACGGACAGGGCGGGGAGGGACCCTCCACTTT. Protein: CASSSLGRTGRGGTLHF.

The rearrangement joins TRBV4-3 to TRBJ2-1; D possibly corresponds to TRBD2 (6 bases). Trimming removed 3 bases at V and 7 bases at J, with 19 bases between. CDR1 is LGHNA and CDR2 is YSLEER in the germline V gene. The CDR3 spans 16 residues. The CDR3 DNA sequence: TGCGCCAGCAGCCAGTTTCTAGGCACTAGCTGGAATGAGCAGTTCTTC. Protein product: CASSQFLGTSWNEQFF.

This rearrangement joins TRBV20-1 to TRBJ1-1; 7 positions agree with TRBD1. This CDR3 has 11 amino acids. CDR1 is DFQATT, CDR2 SNEGSKA, per germline (reference sequence). The trim removed 1 base at V and 11 bases at J, leaving 4 bases unmatched. Here the CDR3 DNA reads TGCAGTGCTAGAGGGGACAGCGGGGCTTTCTTT. Residues: CSARGDSGAFF.